The source of this T cell receptor beta chain is a study of blood T cell repertoires in COVID-19. Data came from immunoSEQ multiplex PCR; TCRdb stores just in-frame clones and leaves some out. The sample lists over 85,000 clones, roughly three quarters seen once, with 20% to 25% in the top ten. The CDR3 loop spans 12 amino acids. Germline-derived CDR1 and CDR2 are DFQATT and SNEGSKA (reference sequence). The V end lost 3 bases, the J end lost 4 bases, and 9 bases lay between the germline ends. Sequenced material: peripheral blood. The chain recombines TRBV20-1 with TRBJ1-2, with D unclear. The TCR originated in a human donor in a cohort sampled during active COVID-19. The CDR3 reads CSASEVSYGYTF. The CDR3 DNA follows: TGCAGTGCTAGTGAGGTTAGCTATGGCTACACCTTC.